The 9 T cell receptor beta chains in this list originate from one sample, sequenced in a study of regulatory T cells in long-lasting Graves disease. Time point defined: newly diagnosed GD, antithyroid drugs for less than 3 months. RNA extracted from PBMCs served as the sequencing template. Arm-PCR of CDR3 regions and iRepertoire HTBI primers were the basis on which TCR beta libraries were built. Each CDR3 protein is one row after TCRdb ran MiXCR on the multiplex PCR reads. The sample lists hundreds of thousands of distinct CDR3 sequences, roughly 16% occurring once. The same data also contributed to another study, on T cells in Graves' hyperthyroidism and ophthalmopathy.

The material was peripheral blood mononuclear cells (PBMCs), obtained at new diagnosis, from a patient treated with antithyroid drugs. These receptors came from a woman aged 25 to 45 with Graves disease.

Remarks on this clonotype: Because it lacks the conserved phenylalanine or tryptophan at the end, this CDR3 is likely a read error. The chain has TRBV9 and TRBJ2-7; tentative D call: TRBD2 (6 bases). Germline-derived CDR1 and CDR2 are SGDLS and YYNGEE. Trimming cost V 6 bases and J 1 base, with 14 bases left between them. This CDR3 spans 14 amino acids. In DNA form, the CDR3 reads TGTGCCAGCAACTCAGGCGGGGAGTCCTACGAGCAGTACTCC. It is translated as CASNSGGESYEQYS.

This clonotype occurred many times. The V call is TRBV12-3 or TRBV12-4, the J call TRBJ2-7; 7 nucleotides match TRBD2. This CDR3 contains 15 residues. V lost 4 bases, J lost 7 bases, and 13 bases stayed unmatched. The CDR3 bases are TGTGCCAGCAGTTGGGGTAACGTGGGAGGGGATGAGCAGTACTTC. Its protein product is CASSWGNVGGDEQYF.

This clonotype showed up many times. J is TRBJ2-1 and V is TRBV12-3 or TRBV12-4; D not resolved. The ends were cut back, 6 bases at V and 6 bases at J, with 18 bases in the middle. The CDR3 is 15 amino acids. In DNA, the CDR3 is TGTGCCAGCAGAATAAGAGGAAGGGAAGCCAATGAGCAGTTCTTC. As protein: CASRIRGREANEQFF.

In nucleotides, the CDR3 is TGTGCCAGCAGTTTACTCTTCCGGAACGAGCAGTACTTC. As protein: CASSLLFRNEQYF. The genes are TRBV12-3 or TRBV12-4 and TRBJ2-7; D is unresolved. The length of the CDR3 is 13 residues. The ends were cut back, 2 bases at V and 5 bases at J, with 10 bases in the middle.

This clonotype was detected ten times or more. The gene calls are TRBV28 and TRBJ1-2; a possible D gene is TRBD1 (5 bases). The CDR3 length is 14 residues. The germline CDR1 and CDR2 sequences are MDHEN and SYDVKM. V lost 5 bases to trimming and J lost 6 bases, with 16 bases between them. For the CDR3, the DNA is TGTGCCAGCAGTGTGGGCAGGGCAGCTGATGGCTACACCTTC. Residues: CASSVGRAADGYTF.

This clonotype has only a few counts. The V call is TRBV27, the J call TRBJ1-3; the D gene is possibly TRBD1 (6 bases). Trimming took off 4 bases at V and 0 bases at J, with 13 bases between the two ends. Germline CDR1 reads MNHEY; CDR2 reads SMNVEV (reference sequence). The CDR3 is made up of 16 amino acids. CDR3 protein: CASSSYKGGSGNTIYF. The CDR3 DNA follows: TGTGCCAGCAGTTCCTATAAGGGGGGCTCTGGAAACACCATATATTTT.

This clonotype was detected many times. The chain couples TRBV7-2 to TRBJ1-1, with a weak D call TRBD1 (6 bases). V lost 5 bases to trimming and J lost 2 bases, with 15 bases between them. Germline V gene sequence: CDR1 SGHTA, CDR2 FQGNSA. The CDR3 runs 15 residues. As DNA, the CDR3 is TGTGCCAGCAGCCTCTGGACAGCAGAAAACACTGAAGCTTTCTTT. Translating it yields CASSLWTAENTEAFF. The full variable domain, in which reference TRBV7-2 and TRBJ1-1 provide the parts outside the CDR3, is GAGVSQSPSNKVTEKGKDVELRCDPISGHTALYWYRQSLGQGLEFLIYFQGNSAPDKSGLPSDRFSAERTGGSVSTLTIQRTQQEDSAVYLCASSLWTAENTEAFFGQGTRLTVV.

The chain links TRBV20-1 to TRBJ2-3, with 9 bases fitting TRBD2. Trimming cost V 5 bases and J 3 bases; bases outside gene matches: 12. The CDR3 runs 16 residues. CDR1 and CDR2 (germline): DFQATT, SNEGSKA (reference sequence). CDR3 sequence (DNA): TGCAGTGCTCTCAGACCAAATAGCGGGAGAACAGATACGCAGTATTTT. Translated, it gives CSALRPNSGRTDTQYF.

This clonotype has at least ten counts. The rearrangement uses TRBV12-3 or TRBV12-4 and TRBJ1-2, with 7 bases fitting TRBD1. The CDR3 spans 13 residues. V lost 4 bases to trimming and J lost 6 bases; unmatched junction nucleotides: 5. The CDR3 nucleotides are TGTGCCAGCAGTTCGACAGGGATTCATGGCTACACCTTC. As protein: CASSSTGIHGYTF.